The present entry profiles one T cell receptor beta chain with its context. As handled by the study authors: Quantification of nucleated cells was approximated via reference gene primer amplification. Measured with immunoSEQ multiplex PCR; TCRdb has only the in-frame clones, and not every one. From that table come the V and J calls and clone size; the DNA was used to work out D and trimming. The sample consists of some 300,000 clones, about 87% of them appearing once. The source of the sample is a study of blood T cell repertoires in COVID-19. Study at large: The United States, Italy and Spain provided the acute and convalescent COVID-19 samples.

V shed 0 bases and J shed 0 bases, with 5 bases lying between them. CDR1 is SEHNR, CDR2 FQNEAQ, per germline (reference sequence). The CDR3 covers 14 residues. The source material was peripheral blood. The sequence derives from a man between 65 and 85 years old with acute or convalescent COVID-19. The gene calls are TRBV7-9 and TRBJ1-2; D remains ambiguous. CDR3 nucleotide sequence: TGTGCCAGCAGCTTAGCGTTAGCTAACTATGGCTACACCTTC. It is translated as CASSLALANYGYTF. The complete variable domain, with remaining parts taken from reference TRBV7-9 and TRBJ1-2, reads DTGVSQNPRHKITKRGQNVTFRCDPISEHNRLYWYRQTLGQGPEFLTYFQNEAQLEKSRLLSDRFSAERPKGSFSTLEIQRTEQGDSAMYLCASSLALANYGYTFGSGTRLTVV.